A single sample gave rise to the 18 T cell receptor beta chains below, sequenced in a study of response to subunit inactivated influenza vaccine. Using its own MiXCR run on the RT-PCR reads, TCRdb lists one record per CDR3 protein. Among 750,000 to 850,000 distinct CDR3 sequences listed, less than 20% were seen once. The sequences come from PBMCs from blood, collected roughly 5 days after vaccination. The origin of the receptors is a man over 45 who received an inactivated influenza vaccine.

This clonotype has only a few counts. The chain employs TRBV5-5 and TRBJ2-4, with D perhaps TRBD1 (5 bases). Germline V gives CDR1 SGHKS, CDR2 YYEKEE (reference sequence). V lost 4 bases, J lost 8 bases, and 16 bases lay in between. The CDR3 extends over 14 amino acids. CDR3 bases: TGTGCCAGCAGCCGGCTCCAGGGTAGGGACATTCAGTACTTC. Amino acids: CASSRLQGRDIQYF.

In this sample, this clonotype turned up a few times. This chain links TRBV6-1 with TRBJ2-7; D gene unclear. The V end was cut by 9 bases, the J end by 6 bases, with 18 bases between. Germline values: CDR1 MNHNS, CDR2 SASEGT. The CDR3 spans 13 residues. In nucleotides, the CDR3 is TGTGCCAGTAGGCTCGGACCGTCAGCCGAGCAGTACTTC. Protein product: CASRLGPSAEQYF.

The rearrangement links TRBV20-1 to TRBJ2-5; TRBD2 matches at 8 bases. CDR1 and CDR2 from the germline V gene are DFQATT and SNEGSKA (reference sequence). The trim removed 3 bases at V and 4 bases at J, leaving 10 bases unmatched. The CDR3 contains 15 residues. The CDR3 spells CSARAAGVNSETQYF. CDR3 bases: TGCAGTGCTAGGGCAGCGGGAGTTAATTCAGAGACCCAGTACTTC.

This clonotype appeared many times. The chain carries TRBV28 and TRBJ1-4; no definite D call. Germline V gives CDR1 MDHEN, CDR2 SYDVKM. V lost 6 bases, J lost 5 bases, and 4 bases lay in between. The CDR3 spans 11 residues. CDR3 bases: TGTGCCAGCAGCTTAAATGAAAAACTGTTTTTT. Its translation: CASSLNEKLFF.

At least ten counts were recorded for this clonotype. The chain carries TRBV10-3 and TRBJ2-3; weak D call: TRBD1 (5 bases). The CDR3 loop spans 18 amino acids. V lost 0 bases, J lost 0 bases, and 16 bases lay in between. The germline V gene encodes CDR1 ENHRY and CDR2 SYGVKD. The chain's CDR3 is CAISESIRAGSSTDTQYF. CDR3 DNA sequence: TGTGCCATCAGTGAGTCAATACGGGCAGGGTCAAGCACAGATACGCAGTATTTT.

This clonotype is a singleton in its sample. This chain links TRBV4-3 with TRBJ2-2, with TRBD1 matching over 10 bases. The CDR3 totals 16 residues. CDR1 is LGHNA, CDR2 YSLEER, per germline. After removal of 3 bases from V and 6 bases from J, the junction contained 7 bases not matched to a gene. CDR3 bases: TGCGCCAGCAGCCAGGGGACCGGGACAGGGGCCGGGGAGCTGTTTTTT. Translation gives CASSQGTGTGAGELFF.

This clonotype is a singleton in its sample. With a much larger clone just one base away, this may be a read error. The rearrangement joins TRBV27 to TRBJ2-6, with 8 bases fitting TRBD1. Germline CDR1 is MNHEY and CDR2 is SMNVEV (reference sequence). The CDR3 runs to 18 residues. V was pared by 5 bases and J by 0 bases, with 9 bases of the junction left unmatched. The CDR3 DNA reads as TGTGCCAGCAGTAGACAGGGGTCGTTATTCTCTGGGGCCAACGTCCTGACTTTC. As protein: CASSRQGSLFSGANVLTF.

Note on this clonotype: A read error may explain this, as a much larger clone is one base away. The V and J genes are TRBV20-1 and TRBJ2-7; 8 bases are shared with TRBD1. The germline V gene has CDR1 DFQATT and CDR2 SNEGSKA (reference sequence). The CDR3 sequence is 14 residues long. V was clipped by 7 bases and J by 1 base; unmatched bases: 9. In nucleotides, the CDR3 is TGCAGTGTCAACAATCACAGGGGGTCCTACGAGCAGTACTTC. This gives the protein CSVNNHRGSYEQYF.

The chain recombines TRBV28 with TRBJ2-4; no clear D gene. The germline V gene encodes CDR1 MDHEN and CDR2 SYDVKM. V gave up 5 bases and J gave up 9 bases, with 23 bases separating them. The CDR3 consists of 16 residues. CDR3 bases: TGTGCCAGCAGTCCCCTGCTTTTGACGGCCACTTCCATTCAGTACTTC. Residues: CASSPLLLTATSIQYF.

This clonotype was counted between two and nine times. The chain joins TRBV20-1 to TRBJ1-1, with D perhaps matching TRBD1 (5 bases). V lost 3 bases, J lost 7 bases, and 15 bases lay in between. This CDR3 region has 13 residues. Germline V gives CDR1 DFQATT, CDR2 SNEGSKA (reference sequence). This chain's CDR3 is CSASAGRDREAFF. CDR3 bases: TGCAGTGCTAGCGCGGGAAGGGACCGTGAAGCTTTCTTT.

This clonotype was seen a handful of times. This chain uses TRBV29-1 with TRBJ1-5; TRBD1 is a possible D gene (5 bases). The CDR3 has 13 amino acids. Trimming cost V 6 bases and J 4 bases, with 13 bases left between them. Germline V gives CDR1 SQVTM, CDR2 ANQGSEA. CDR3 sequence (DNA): TGCAGCGTGGGGGGGGGGGTTAATCAGCCCCAGCATTTT. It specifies CSVGGGVNQPQHF.

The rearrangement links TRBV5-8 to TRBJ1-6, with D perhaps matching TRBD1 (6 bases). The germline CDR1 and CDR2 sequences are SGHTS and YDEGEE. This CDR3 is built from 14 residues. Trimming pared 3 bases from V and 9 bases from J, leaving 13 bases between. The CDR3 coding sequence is TGTGCCAGCAGCTCCGGGACGGGGGCTTCACCCCTCCACTTT. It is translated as CASSSGTGASPLHF.

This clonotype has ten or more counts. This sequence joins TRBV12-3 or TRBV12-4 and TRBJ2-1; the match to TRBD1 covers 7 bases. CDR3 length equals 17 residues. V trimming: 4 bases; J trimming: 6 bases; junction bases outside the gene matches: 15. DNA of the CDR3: TGTGCCAGCAGTTCTCCCGGGACAGCGGAGAGGGGCAATGAGCAGTTCTTC. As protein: CASSSPGTAERGNEQFF.

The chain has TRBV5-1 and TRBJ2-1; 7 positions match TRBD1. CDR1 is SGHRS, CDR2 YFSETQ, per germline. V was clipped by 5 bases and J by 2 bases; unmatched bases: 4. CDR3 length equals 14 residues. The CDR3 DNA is TGCGCCAGCAGACCCGACAGGGCCTACAATGAGCAGTTCTTC. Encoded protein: CASRPDRAYNEQFF.

CDR3 protein: CASSFPTRLAGMDEQFF. CDR3 nucleotide sequence: TGTGCCAGCAGCTTCCCAACCCGACTAGCGGGGATGGATGAGCAGTTCTTC. V gene TRBV11-2 combines with J gene TRBJ2-1, with TRBD2 matching over 11 bases. The CDR3 contains 17 residues. With V trimmed by 3 bases and J by 8 bases, 12 bases remained unmatched. Germline values: CDR1 SGHAT, CDR2 FQNNGV. Full variable domain (remainder filled in from reference TRBV11-2 and TRBJ2-1): EAGVAQSPRYKIIEKRQSVAFWCNPISGHATLYWYQQILGQGPKLLIQFQNNGVVDDSQLPKDRFSAERLKGVDSTLKIQPAKLEDSAVYLCASSFPTRLAGMDEQFFGPGTRLTVL.

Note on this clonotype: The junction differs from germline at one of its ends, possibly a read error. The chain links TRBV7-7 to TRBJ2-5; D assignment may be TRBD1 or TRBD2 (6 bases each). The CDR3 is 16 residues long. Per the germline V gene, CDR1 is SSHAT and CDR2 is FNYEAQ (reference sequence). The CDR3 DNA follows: TGTGCCAGCAGTTGGATGCCGAGGGGGGATCAAGGGACCCAGTACTTC. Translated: CASSWMPRGDQGTQYF.

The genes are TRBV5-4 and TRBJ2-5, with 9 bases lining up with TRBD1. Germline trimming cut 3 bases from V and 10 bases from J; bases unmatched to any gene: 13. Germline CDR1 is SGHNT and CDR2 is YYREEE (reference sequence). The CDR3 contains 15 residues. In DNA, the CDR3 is TGTGCCAGCAGCTCTAACGCCGGGACAGGGATGATCCAGTACTTC. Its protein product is CASSSNAGTGMIQYF.

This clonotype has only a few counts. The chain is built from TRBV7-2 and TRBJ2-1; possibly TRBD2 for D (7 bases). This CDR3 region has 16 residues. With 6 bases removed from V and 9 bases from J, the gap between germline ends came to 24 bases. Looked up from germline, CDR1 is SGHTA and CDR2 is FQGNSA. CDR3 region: CASSPTWGGGLGEQFF. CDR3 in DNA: TGTGCCAGCAGTCCAACGTGGGGCGGGGGCCTCGGTGAGCAGTTCTTC. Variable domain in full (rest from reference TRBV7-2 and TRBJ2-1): GAGVSQSPSNKVTEKGKDVELRCDPISGHTALYWYRQSLGQGLEFLIYFQGNSAPDKSGLPSDRFSAERTGGSVSTLTIQRTQQEDSAVYLCASSPTWGGGLGEQFFGPGTRLTVL.